A selection of T cell receptor beta chains follows, all from one sample in a study of blood T cell repertoires in COVID-19. The repertoire was sequenced with immunoSEQ multiplex PCR; TCRdb's copy has only in-frame clones and lacks some. The sample shows approximately 50,000 clones, about 85% of them seen only once. Source material: peripheral blood. These receptors were collected from a human donor in a cohort sampled during active COVID-19. The CDR3 runs from the conserved cysteine through the conserved F or W. D genes are given only for firm matches.

len,d_gene,j_gene,v_gene,CDR3aa
15,-,TRBJ1-1,TRBV5-4,CASSLILSRNTEAFF
17,-,TRBJ2-2,TRBV11-2,CASSQGWGRANTGELFF
14,TRBD1,TRBJ1-2,TRBV6-1,CASSETGGVYGYTF
14,-,TRBJ2-7,TRBV2,CASKVGSRGIEQYF
14,-,TRBJ2-5,TRBV6-5,CASRSPRDRETQYF
13,-,TRBJ2-7,TRBV11-2,CASSFGVSYEQYF
14,-,TRBJ2-3,TRBV30,CAWSQGSSTDTQYF
15,-,TRBJ2-2,TRBV5-1,CASSRRPGNTGELFF
15,TRBD1,TRBJ1-2,TRBV6-5,CASSKRRQGQSGYTF
16,TRBD1,TRBJ1-4,TRBV6-5,CASSYSQTGSGEKLFF
13,-,TRBJ2-7,TRBV12-3/TRBV12-4,CASSPVQGYEQYF
16,-,TRBJ1-1,TRBV6-5,CASSYHSGGLNTEAFF
13,-,TRBJ2-3,TRBV30,CAWSGSSTDTQYF
14,-,TRBJ2-3,TRBV13,CASSSGPNTDTQYF